This TCR beta chain stems from a study of identical twins. Overall study findings and caveats: Models underestimated out-of-frame TCR alpha sharing in monozygotic twins. Excess low generation probability was seen in twin-shared out-of-frame alpha sequences. With abundant cord blood beta clonotypes, insertions were fewer; memory repertoires showed no such pattern.

One entry per CDR3 protein, called by TCRdb with MiXCR from the 5' RACE reads. The data hold about 220,000 distinct CDR3 sequences, with under 10% observed a single time. This clonotype was seen many times. Its antigen remains unknown. V gave up 9 bases and J gave up 9 bases, with 15 bases separating them. This CDR3 contains 12 residues. The data were also submitted as part of a second study, on yellow fever vaccine responses in identical twins.

The sequence came from a woman aged 18-35 years in good health. Sequenced material: memory (CD45RO+) T cells sorted from blood. The chain employs TRBV12-3 or TRBV12-4 and TRBJ1-3; D is unclear. The CDR3 sequence: CASTTNRVTIYF. DNA for the CDR3: TGTGCCAGTACCACCAACCGGGTCACCATATATTTT.